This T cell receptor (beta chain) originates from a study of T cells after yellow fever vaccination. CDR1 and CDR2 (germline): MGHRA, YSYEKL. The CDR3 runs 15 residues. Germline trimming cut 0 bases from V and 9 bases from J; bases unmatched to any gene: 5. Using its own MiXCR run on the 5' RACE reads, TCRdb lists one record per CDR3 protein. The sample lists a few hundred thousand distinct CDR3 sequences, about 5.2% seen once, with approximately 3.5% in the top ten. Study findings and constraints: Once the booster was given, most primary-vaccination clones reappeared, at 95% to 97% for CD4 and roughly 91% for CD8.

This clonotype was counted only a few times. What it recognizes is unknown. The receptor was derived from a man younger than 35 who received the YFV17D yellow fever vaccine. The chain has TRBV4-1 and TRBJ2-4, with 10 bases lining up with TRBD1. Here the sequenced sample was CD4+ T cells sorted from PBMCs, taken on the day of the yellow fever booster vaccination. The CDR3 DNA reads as TGCGCCAGCAGCCAAGAGACAGGGGGCGCCGGCATTCAGTACTTC. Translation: CASSQETGGAGIQYF.